What follows are 6 T cell receptor beta chains derived from one specimen sequenced in a study of response to subunit inactivated influenza vaccine. MiXCR, applied by TCRdb to the RT-PCR reads, yields one record per CDR3 protein. The data hold 610,000 or so distinct CDR3 sequences, with roughly 15% observed a single time. This material consisted of PBMCs from blood, taken 12 days after vaccination. All receptors derive from a man aged 45-65 years who received an inactivated influenza vaccine.

CDR3 nucleotide sequence: TGCGCCAGCAACGCTCTAGCGGGGGGGCTGGATACGCAGTATTTT. Protein sequence: CASNALAGGLDTQYF. V is TRBV10-2 and J is TRBJ2-3; TRBD2 matches 12 bases. Germline values: CDR1 WSHSY, CDR2 SAAADI. With 7 bases clipped from V and 6 bases from J, the junction kept 8 bases outside the gene matches. This CDR3 has 15 residues.

The chain recombines TRBV12-3 or TRBV12-4 with TRBJ1-5; D remains ambiguous. Trimming removed 5 bases from V and 7 bases from J, with 12 bases in between. This CDR3 contains 13 residues. For the CDR3, the DNA is TGTGCCAGCAGTAACCCACCCGGGCAGCCCCAGCATTTT. It codes for CASSNPPGQPQHF.

The chain joins TRBV13 to TRBJ2-1; 10 nucleotides match TRBD1. This CDR3 contains 16 residues. The V and J ends lost 0 bases and 8 bases, in that order; junction bases with no gene match: 7. Germline loops: CDR1 PRHDT, CDR2 FYEKMQ (reference sequence). CDR3: CASSLGWDRGSYEQFF. CDR3 nucleotide sequence: TGTGCCAGCAGCTTAGGTTGGGACAGGGGAAGTTATGAGCAGTTCTTC.

This clonotype was observed a handful of times. The CDR3 DNA follows: TGTGCCAGCAGTTTAGATCCGGGGTACGGGAACACTGAAGCTTTCTTT. It encodes CASSLDPGYGNTEAFF. This chain joins TRBV12-3 or TRBV12-4 and TRBJ1-1; D gene uncertain. This CDR3 is built from 16 residues. Between the trimmed V and J ends, which lost 1 base and 1 base, there was a span of 13 bases.

This clonotype appeared a few times. V usage is TRBV20-1 and J usage is TRBJ2-7, with TRBD1 matching 9 bases. The CDR3 covers 15 residues. From germline, CDR1 is DFQATT and CDR2 SNEGSKA (reference sequence). J lost 3 bases, V lost 7 bases, and 13 bases had no gene match. In DNA form, the CDR3 reads TGCAGTGTCGCCCCTGGGACAGGGAAAAACTACGAGCAGTACTTC. Translating it yields CSVAPGTGKNYEQYF.

The chain combines TRBV12-3 or TRBV12-4 with TRBJ2-1; D call uncertain. V was shortened by 5 bases and J by 10 bases, with 9 bases between the two germline ends. The CDR3 sequence is 11 residues long. The CDR3 spells CASSQTSEQFF. The CDR3, as DNA: TGTGCCAGCAGTCAGACCAGCGAGCAGTTCTTC.